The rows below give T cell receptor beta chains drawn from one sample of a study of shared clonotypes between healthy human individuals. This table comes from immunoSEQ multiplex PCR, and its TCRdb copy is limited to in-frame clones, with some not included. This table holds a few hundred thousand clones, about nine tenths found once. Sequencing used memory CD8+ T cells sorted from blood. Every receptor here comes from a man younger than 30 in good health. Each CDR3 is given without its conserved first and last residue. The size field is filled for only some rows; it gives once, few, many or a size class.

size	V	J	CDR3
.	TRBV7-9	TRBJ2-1	ASSGVDRSYNEQF
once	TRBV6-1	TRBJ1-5	ASSETASPYSNQPQH
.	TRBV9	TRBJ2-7	ASSVQPTSFYEQY
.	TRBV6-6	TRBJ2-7	ASSYSAGGTYEQY
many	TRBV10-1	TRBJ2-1	ASSEGTNNEQF
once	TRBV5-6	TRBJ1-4	ASSSGPGTGGEKLF
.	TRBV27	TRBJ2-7	ASSFYLGYEQY
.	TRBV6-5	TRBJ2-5	ASSYSRVRGETQY
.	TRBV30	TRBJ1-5	AWSGAAHSNQPQH
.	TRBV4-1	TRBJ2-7	ASSYKVASSYEQY
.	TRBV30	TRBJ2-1	AWSVPGQPLSEQF
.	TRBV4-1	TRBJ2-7	ASSQPGLAAYEQY
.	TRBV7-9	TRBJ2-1	ASSPTTSGVDNEQF
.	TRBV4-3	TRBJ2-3	ASSQDLGGRGTDTQY
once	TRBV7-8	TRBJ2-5	ASSPPSGGQETQY
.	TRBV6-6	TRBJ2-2	ASSYLGYTGELF
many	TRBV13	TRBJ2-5	ASSLEGSQETQY
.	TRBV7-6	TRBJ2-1	ASSGLQLEQF
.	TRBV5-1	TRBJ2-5	ASRGLAGRKETQY
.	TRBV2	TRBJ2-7	ASSLTDGYEQY
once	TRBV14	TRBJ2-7	ASSQEGTTPYEQY
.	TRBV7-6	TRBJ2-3	ASSESPASTDTQY
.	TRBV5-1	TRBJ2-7	ASSLEGDEQY